This is a list of T cell receptor beta chains from one sample in a study of blood T cell repertoires in COVID-19. The protocol was immunoSEQ multiplex PCR, while the TCRdb copy is restricted to in-frame clones and leaves out a portion. The sample consists of roughly 46,000 clones, around 83% of them appearing once. The specimen was PBMCs or T cells enriched from blood (not recorded which). The receptors derive from a woman aged 45-60 years who had recovered from COVID-19. Both conserved end residues are part of each CDR3. Each record gives: V gene, CDR3 protein.

TRBV13	CASSLGRGLGGSPLHF
TRBV9	CASSAPPNYGYTF
TRBV7-3	CASSPNRAMNTEAFF
TRBV28	CASSTGRGGQFYEQYF
TRBV7-9	CASSFSQIAGLYF
TRBV19	CASSITGLAVEQFF
TRBV19	CASTSGKIYGYTF
TRBV19	CASSQWSAGETGELFF
TRBV28	CASRLHRGGEQYF
TRBV6-2/TRBV6-3	CASSTPGLASYNEQFF
TRBV27	CAGGGSKGNTIYF
TRBV5-5	CASSLVPEAGWETQYF
TRBV7-2	CASTRESQINEQFF
TRBV7-2	CASSPGGEQYF
TRBV5-6	CASSLAAGVYGYTF
TRBV5-6	CASSLEQGLYVYEQYF
TRBV6-2/TRBV6-3	CASSSGQGLSYNSPLHF
TRBV28	CASSSTRSTDTQYF
TRBV27	CASSFSRGGGMREQYF
TRBV5-1	CASSPTGTGGTDTQYF
TRBV7-8	CASRAGTGGILNEKLFF
TRBV4-3	CASSPTGQTRANEKLFF
TRBV7-9	CASSFGTANQPQHF
TRBV28	CASSFLDFGGRDEKLFF
TRBV3-1/TRBV3-2	CASSLMTGDTEAFF
TRBV29-1	CSVVGTALNTEAFF
TRBV7-2	CAASGVTDTQYF
TRBV29-1	CSVQKYPREETQYF
TRBV7-3	CASSLGGGGDTQYF
TRBV6-2/TRBV6-3	CASSSTSGSKEQFF
TRBV9	CASSVGSGSPGELFF
TRBV19	CASTTGAGGNQPQHF
TRBV19	CASKPSGTGFMNTEAFF
TRBV28	CASSPLPGGGGYTF
TRBV7-6	CASSFPGTQNTGELFF
TRBV4-2	CASSQSAGQETQYF
TRBV20-1	CSASGDSTTNYGYTF
TRBV10-2	CASSLTSGGADTQYF
TRBV4-2	CASSQDHGTEAFF
TRBV10-3	CATSGGRGRETQYF
TRBV7-9	CASSLTGSSNQPQHF
TRBV7-9	CASSRGAGAGAKNIQYF
TRBV20-1	CSARDGNGYTF